The 5 T cell receptor beta chains below come from one sample, sequenced in a study of glioma-infiltrating T cells after dendritic cell vaccination. Here immunoSEQ multiplex PCR was the method, and the copy in TCRdb shows in-frame clones only, minus some. The data contain roughly 85,000 clones, 85% of them singletons. Time point: after dendritic cell vaccination, including at tumor progression/relapse. The material sequenced was blood, taken after dendritic cell vaccination. The receptor set was obtained from a human donor with glioblastoma.

The V call is TRBV4-2, the J call TRBJ2-3; TRBD2 aligns across 14 bases. Unmatched junction bases numbered 6, after V lost 6 bases and J lost 4 bases. CDR1 is LGHNA and CDR2 is YNFKEQ in the germline V gene. The CDR3 spans 16 residues. The CDR3 DNA is TGTGCCAGCAGTAAGAGGGGACTAGCGGGAGCAGATACGCAGTATTTT. It translates to CASSKRGLAGADTQYF.

The chain joins TRBV7-9 to TRBJ2-1, with D unresolved. CDR3 size: 15 residues. V dropped 8 bases and J dropped 0 bases, with 14 bases sitting between them. CDR1 is SEHNR, CDR2 FQNEAQ, per germline (reference sequence). The CDR3 here is CASLNDTSSYNEQFF. The DNA for the CDR3 is TGTGCCAGCCTTAATGACACAAGCTCCTACAATGAGCAGTTCTTC.

This chain connects TRBV5-8 to TRBJ2-1, with 8 bases matching TRBD2. The V and J ends lost 1 base and 0 bases, in that order; junction bases with no gene match: 3. The CDR3 is made up of 16 amino acids. Germline-derived CDR1 and CDR2 are SGHTS and YDEGEE. The CDR3 DNA is TGTGCCAGCAGCTTGAAGCGGGGGAGCTCCTACAATGAGCAGTTCTTC. As protein: CASSLKRGSSYNEQFF.

The chain joins TRBV7-3 to TRBJ2-5; TRBD2 aligns across 9 bases. Trimming cost V 2 bases and J 3 bases; bases outside gene matches: 7. This CDR3 has 16 residues. Germline loops: CDR1 SGHTA, CDR2 FQGTGA. The CDR3 spells CASSLGLAGIKETQYF. The CDR3 DNA follows: TGTGCCAGCAGCTTAGGCCTAGCGGGGATAAAAGAGACCCAGTACTTC.

This chain uses TRBV7-4 with TRBJ1-5; 9 nucleotides agree with TRBD1. The CDR3 spans 16 residues. With V trimmed by 3 bases and J by 7 bases, 10 bases remained unmatched. Germline CDR1 and CDR2: SGHVT and SQSDAQ. The CDR3 is CASSFISDRGFQPQHF. Here the CDR3 DNA reads TGTGCCAGCAGCTTCATATCGGACAGGGGATTCCAGCCCCAGCATTTT.